The rows below give T cell receptor beta chains drawn from one sample of a study of T-cell memory formation after mild COVID-19. Each CDR3 protein gets one entry after TCRdb re-called the 5' RACE reads with MiXCR. The sample includes fewer than 700,000 distinct CDR3 sequences, over 15% seen only once; the top ten take around 12%. Sample: PBMCs or a T cell subset sorted from them (not recorded which). These receptors originate from an adult woman who had mild COVID-19 (a few samples of this study predate the infection). Cell type and time point are not known. CDR3s include the opening cysteine and the closing phenylalanine or tryptophan. Each record gives: clone size, D gene, V gene, J gene, CDR3 DNA, CDR3 protein. The D gene is left open where the match is weak. Only part of the rows carry a size: once, few, many, or a class if the clone is expanded.

clone size: NA; D gene: TRBD1; V gene: TRBV29-1; J gene: TRBJ1-2; CDR3 DNA: TGCAGCGTTGGGGGACAGGGAAAAGGCTACACCTTC; CDR3 protein: CSVGGQGKGYTF
clone size: NA; D gene: TRBD2; V gene: TRBV6-1; J gene: TRBJ2-1; CDR3 DNA: TGTGCCAGCGGCCTAGCGGGGAGTAATGAGCAGTTCTTC; CDR3 protein: CASGLAGSNEQFF
clone size: NA; D gene: NA; V gene: TRBV7-6; J gene: TRBJ2-3; CDR3 DNA: TGTGCCAGCAGCCGGGAGCTAGATACGCAGTATTTT; CDR3 protein: CASSRELDTQYF
clone size: NA; D gene: NA; V gene: TRBV7-9; J gene: TRBJ2-7; CDR3 DNA: TGTGCCAGCAGCTCCAATCTCTTCTACGAGCAGTACTTC; CDR3 protein: CASSSNLFYEQYF
clone size: few; D gene: TRBD1; V gene: TRBV6-2/TRBV6-3; J gene: TRBJ2-1; CDR3 DNA: TGTGCCAGCAGTACCCGACAGGGGGCGAACAATGAGCAGTTCTTC; CDR3 protein: CASSTRQGANNEQFF
clone size: few; D gene: TRBD1; V gene: TRBV9; J gene: TRBJ1-2; CDR3 DNA: TGTGCCAGCAGCGTCGGACAGGGCGTCAACTATGGCTACACCTTC; CDR3 protein: CASSVGQGVNYGYTF
clone size: few; D gene: NA; V gene: TRBV20-1; J gene: TRBJ2-1; CDR3 DNA: TGCAGTGGCTCGGGGGTGGGGATCCTCTACAATGAGCAGTTCTTC; CDR3 protein: CSGSGVGILYNEQFF
clone size: NA; D gene: TRBD1; V gene: TRBV25-1; J gene: TRBJ1-2; CDR3 DNA: TGTGCCAGCAGTGACTTGGTGACAGGGAACCCTGGCTACACCTTC; CDR3 protein: CASSDLVTGNPGYTF
clone size: NA; D gene: NA; V gene: TRBV18; J gene: TRBJ1-2; CDR3 DNA: TGTGCCAGCTCACCAGCGGGGTTCCCCGGGACAAGAAGTTATGGCTACACCTTC; CDR3 protein: CASSPAGFPGTRSYGYTF
clone size: few; D gene: NA; V gene: TRBV5-1; J gene: TRBJ1-2; CDR3 DNA: TGCGCCAGCAGCCCCGGGGCCAACTATGGCTACACCTTC; CDR3 protein: CASSPGANYGYTF
clone size: many; D gene: NA; V gene: TRBV7-9; J gene: TRBJ1-2; CDR3 DNA: TGTGCCAGCAGCGAAAACTATGGCTACACCTTC; CDR3 protein: CASSENYGYTF
clone size: few; D gene: TRBD1; V gene: TRBV24-1; J gene: TRBJ2-7; CDR3 DNA: TGTGCCACCAGTGATCCCAGGACAGGGGCCTACGAGCAGTACTTC; CDR3 protein: CATSDPRTGAYEQYF
clone size: few; D gene: TRBD1; V gene: TRBV24-1; J gene: TRBJ1-1; CDR3 DNA: TGTGCCACCAGTGATTCGGGGACAGCGAACACTGAAGCTTTCTTT; CDR3 protein: CATSDSGTANTEAFF
clone size: few; D gene: NA; V gene: TRBV6-2/TRBV6-3; J gene: TRBJ1-1; CDR3 DNA: TGTGCCAGCAAGGACTCCAACACTGAAGCTTTCTTT; CDR3 protein: CASKDSNTEAFF
clone size: NA; D gene: NA; V gene: TRBV9; J gene: TRBJ2-2; CDR3 DNA: TGTGCCAGCAGCGTAGTTTGGGGGAAGGACACCGGGGAGCTGTTTTTT; CDR3 protein: CASSVVWGKDTGELFF
clone size: NA; D gene: NA; V gene: TRBV6-1; J gene: TRBJ1-2; CDR3 DNA: TGTGCCAGCGTACCGGGACCATCGGACTATGGCTACACCTTC; CDR3 protein: CASVPGPSDYGYTF
clone size: NA; D gene: NA; V gene: TRBV5-1; J gene: TRBJ1-2; CDR3 DNA: TGCGCCAGCAGCCCCTCGGAGGGGGACTATGGCTACACCTTC; CDR3 protein: CASSPSEGDYGYTF
clone size: NA; D gene: NA; V gene: TRBV5-5; J gene: TRBJ2-1; CDR3 DNA: TGTGCCAGCAGCTTGGGAAGGGGAATGGCGTCGAATGAGCAGTTCTTC; CDR3 protein: CASSLGRGMASNEQFF
clone size: NA; D gene: NA; V gene: TRBV9; J gene: TRBJ2-3; CDR3 DNA: TGTGCCAGCAGCCCCTCGGGGGGCCCGGATACGCAGTATTTT; CDR3 protein: CASSPSGGPDTQYF
clone size: few; D gene: TRBD2; V gene: TRBV2; J gene: TRBJ2-5; CDR3 DNA: TGTGCCAGCAGCCAACTAGCGGAGGGGACCCAGTACTTC; CDR3 protein: CASSQLAEGTQYF
clone size: many; D gene: NA; V gene: TRBV2; J gene: TRBJ2-3; CDR3 DNA: TGTGCCAGCAAGTTACTAGGGACAGATACGCAGTATTTT; CDR3 protein: CASKLLGTDTQYF
clone size: NA; D gene: NA; V gene: TRBV24-1; J gene: TRBJ2-1; CDR3 DNA: TGTGCCACCAGTGACCAAGGGGGAGGCCCCTACAATGAGCAGTTCTTC; CDR3 protein: CATSDQGGGPYNEQFF
clone size: NA; D gene: TRBD1; V gene: TRBV29-1; J gene: TRBJ2-6; CDR3 DNA: TGCAGCGTTAAGGGGGCCTCCGGCCGGAGTCGGGCCAACGTCCTGACTTTC; CDR3 protein: CSVKGASGRSRANVLTF
clone size: few; D gene: NA; V gene: TRBV3-1; J gene: TRBJ2-5; CDR3 DNA: TGTGCCAGCAGCCAAGAGGGAGAGCGGGCCGGACAGGAGACCCAGTACTTC; CDR3 protein: CASSQEGERAGQETQYF
clone size: NA; D gene: TRBD1; V gene: TRBV27; J gene: TRBJ2-7; CDR3 DNA: TGTGCCAGCAGTCCCGGGACAGGGAAGAACGAGCAGTACTTC; CDR3 protein: CASSPGTGKNEQYF
clone size: NA; D gene: NA; V gene: TRBV4-1; J gene: TRBJ1-2; CDR3 DNA: TGCGCCAGCAGCCAAGCCCTTCGGGGGCGCGGCTATGGCTACACCTTC; CDR3 protein: CASSQALRGRGYGYTF
clone size: few; D gene: NA; V gene: TRBV9; J gene: TRBJ2-7; CDR3 DNA: TGTGCCAGCAGCGTCCTGTTTTCGGGGGAGCAGTACTTC; CDR3 protein: CASSVLFSGEQYF
clone size: NA; D gene: NA; V gene: TRBV6-5; J gene: TRBJ1-3; CDR3 DNA: TGTGCCAGCAGTAAGGATAGGGGGTCAACTGGAAACACCATATATTTT; CDR3 protein: CASSKDRGSTGNTIYF
clone size: few; D gene: NA; V gene: TRBV6-2/TRBV6-3; J gene: TRBJ1-5; CDR3 DNA: TGTGCCAGCAAAAACTGGGGGGAAATGAGCAATCAGCCCCAGCATTTT; CDR3 protein: CASKNWGEMSNQPQHF
clone size: NA; D gene: NA; V gene: TRBV6-6; J gene: TRBJ1-1; CDR3 DNA: TGTGCCAGCACCAAAGGGGGACGGTGGAACACTGAAGCTTTCTTT; CDR3 protein: CASTKGGRWNTEAFF
clone size: few; D gene: NA; V gene: TRBV27; J gene: TRBJ2-1; CDR3 DNA: TGTGCCAGCAGGGACCTAGCGCCTTCCTACAATGAGCAGTTCTTC; CDR3 protein: CASRDLAPSYNEQFF
clone size: few; D gene: TRBD2; V gene: TRBV11-2; J gene: TRBJ2-7; CDR3 DNA: TGTGCCAGCAGCTTTTCCAGCGGGATAGGAGGCTACGAGCAGTACTTC; CDR3 protein: CASSFSSGIGGYEQYF
clone size: few; D gene: TRBD1; V gene: TRBV7-9; J gene: TRBJ1-1; CDR3 DNA: TGTGCCAGCAGCTCCCAGACAGGGGCGAACACTGAAGCTTTCTTT; CDR3 protein: CASSSQTGANTEAFF
clone size: NA; D gene: TRBD2; V gene: TRBV28; J gene: TRBJ2-7; CDR3 DNA: TGTGCCAGCAGTTCTACCCCTCTAGCGGGGGTTTACGAGCAGTACTTC; CDR3 protein: CASSSTPLAGVYEQYF
clone size: NA; D gene: NA; V gene: TRBV6-2/TRBV6-3; J gene: TRBJ2-1; CDR3 DNA: TGTGCCAGCAGTTACGCCCTCAATGAGCAGTTCTTC; CDR3 protein: CASSYALNEQFF
clone size: NA; D gene: NA; V gene: TRBV18; J gene: TRBJ2-2; CDR3 DNA: TGTGCCAGCTCACCACTACCGGGAGAGAACACCGGGGAGCTGTTTTTT; CDR3 protein: CASSPLPGENTGELFF
clone size: few; D gene: NA; V gene: TRBV19; J gene: TRBJ1-5; CDR3 DNA: TGTGCCAGTAGTATTGGGGGACTTAGCAATCAGCCCCAGCATTTT; CDR3 protein: CASSIGGLSNQPQHF
clone size: few; D gene: NA; V gene: TRBV7-2; J gene: TRBJ2-3; CDR3 DNA: TGTGCCAGCAGCTTAAAATCGGATACGCAGTATTTT; CDR3 protein: CASSLKSDTQYF
clone size: NA; D gene: NA; V gene: TRBV4-3; J gene: TRBJ1-5; CDR3 DNA: TGCGCCAGCAGCCAAGATCGAGGAGCCCAGCCCCAGCATTTT; CDR3 protein: CASSQDRGAQPQHF
clone size: NA; D gene: TRBD2; V gene: TRBV7-3; J gene: TRBJ2-1; CDR3 DNA: TGTGCCAGCAGCTTAGATCTAGCGGGGTTGACTGAGCAGTTCTTC; CDR3 protein: CASSLDLAGLTEQFF
clone size: NA; D gene: TRBD2; V gene: TRBV9; J gene: TRBJ2-1; CDR3 DNA: TGTGCCAGCAGCGTTCTAGGACTAGCGGGATACAATGAGCAGTTCTTC; CDR3 protein: CASSVLGLAGYNEQFF
clone size: NA; D gene: NA; V gene: TRBV13; J gene: TRBJ1-1; CDR3 DNA: TGTGCCAGCAGCGCCAAGGACAGACACACTGAAGCTTTCTTT; CDR3 protein: CASSAKDRHTEAFF
clone size: few; D gene: NA; V gene: TRBV12-3/TRBV12-4; J gene: TRBJ1-1; CDR3 DNA: TGTGCCAGCAGTAACGTTCAGGGGATCACTGAAGCTTTCTTT; CDR3 protein: CASSNVQGITEAFF
clone size: NA; D gene: NA; V gene: TRBV30; J gene: TRBJ2-7; CDR3 DNA: TGTGCCTGCGGGCTGGGGAGCTCCTACGAGCAGTACTTC; CDR3 protein: CACGLGSSYEQYF